Listed here are 21 T cell receptor beta chains from one sample, sequenced in a study of T cell responses to AZD1222 COVID-19 vaccine. TCRdb keeps only in-frame clones here, not all; method: immunoSEQ multiplex PCR. The table records approximately 150,000 clones, about 93% of them present only once. Sequenced here: peripheral blood, sampled on day 0 of AZD1222 vaccination. These receptors were obtained from an adult in good health.

This chain joins TRBV6-1 and TRBJ1-5; 12 positions agree with TRBD1. Germline CDR1 is MNHNS and CDR2 is SASEGT. V lost 4 bases, J lost 8 bases, and 9 bases stayed unmatched. The CDR3 loop spans 16 amino acids. The CDR3 loop reads CASSGRWGTGGEPQHF. The CDR3, as DNA: TGTGCCAGCAGTGGGAGATGGGGGACAGGGGGCGAGCCCCAGCATTTT.

The V call is TRBV25-1, the J call TRBJ1-6, with D possibly matching TRBD1 (5 bases). The germline V and J ends were trimmed by 5 bases and 10 bases, with 12 bases remaining between them. Germline V gives CDR1 MGHDK, CDR2 SYGVNS. This CDR3 comprises 13 residues. CDR3 loop: CASSLGDPSPLHF. The CDR3 nucleotides read TGTGCCAGCAGTCTAGGGGATCCCTCACCCCTCCACTTT.

This chain links TRBV6-6 with TRBJ2-1; TRBD2 matches 8 bases. V gave up 3 bases and J gave up 6 bases; unmatched junction bases: 10. CDR1 and CDR2 (germline): MNHNY, SVGAGI (reference sequence). The CDR3 covers 16 residues. CDR3 protein: CASSYGKTGGSNEQFF. The CDR3 DNA sequence: TGTGCCAGCAGTTATGGTAAAACGGGGGGGTCCAATGAGCAGTTCTTC.

The chain has TRBV5-5 and TRBJ1-5; no firm D call. V lost 0 bases and J lost 0, with 13 bases in between. The CDR3 consists of 17 residues. Germline V gives CDR1 SGHKS, CDR2 YYEKEE (reference sequence). The CDR3 DNA is TGTGCCAGCAGCTTGGAAGGCTTGAGCACTAGCAATCAGCCCCAGCATTTT. Its translation is CASSLEGLSTSNQPQHF. Filled out from reference TRBV5-5 and TRBJ1-5, the complete variable domain reads DAGVTQSPTHLIKTRGQQVTLRCSPISGHKSVSWYQQVLGQGPQFIFQYYEKEERGRGNFPDRFSARQFPNYSSELNVNALLLGDSALYLCASSLEGLSTSNQPQHFGDGTRLSIL.

V and J are TRBV7-9 and TRBJ1-3; D perhaps matches TRBD1 (6 bases). Trimming stripped 4 bases from V and 0 bases from J, with 13 bases between. Germline V gene lookup returns CDR1 SEHNR and CDR2 FQNEAQ (reference sequence). The CDR3 runs 16 residues. The CDR3 spells CASSSPDRFSGNTIYF. CDR3 nucleotide sequence: TGTGCCAGCAGCTCCCCGGACAGATTCTCTGGAAACACCATATATTTT.

J is TRBJ1-2 and V is TRBV12-3 or TRBV12-4; D unresolved. This CDR3 spans 13 amino acids. Trimming stripped 5 bases from V and 4 bases from J, with 11 bases between. CDR3 sequence (DNA): TGTGCCAGCAGTCCCCCGGCCATCTATGGCTACACCTTC. This translates into CASSPPAIYGYTF.

This chain joins TRBV28 and TRBJ1-2; D is possibly TRBD1 (5 bases). V was clipped by 8 bases and J by 12 bases, with 19 bases between them. This CDR3 has 12 residues. From germline, CDR1 is MDHEN and CDR2 SYDVKM. CDR3 nucleotides: TGTGCCAGCCGGGACCCCGGGATTCCGGACACCTTC. Translated: CASRDPGIPDTF.

The chain is built from TRBV28 and TRBJ2-1; 11 nucleotides agree with TRBD2. The CDR3 is 14 amino acids. Germline loops: CDR1 MDHEN, CDR2 SYDVKM. V lost 3 bases and J lost 14; bases outside the gene matches: 9. The CDR3 bases are TGTGCCAGCAGTTTCGGGCTAGCGGGAGGATTCAAGTTCTTC. Protein sequence: CASSFGLAGGFKFF.

This clone was recorded only once. The chain employs TRBV6-5 and TRBJ2-7; D is ambiguous. V gave up 6 bases and J gave up 6 bases, with 12 bases separating them. CDR1 is MNHEY and CDR2 is SVGAGI in the germline V gene. This CDR3 is built from 12 residues. The CDR3 loop reads CASRSPRPEQYF. DNA for the CDR3: TGTGCCAGCAGGAGCCCTAGGCCCGAGCAGTACTTC.

The chain combines TRBV9 with TRBJ1-1, with D possibly TRBD1 on 5 matching bases. The CDR3 is 16 amino acids. The ends were cut back, 0 bases at V and 7 bases at J, with 19 bases in the middle. Germline V gives CDR1 SGDLS, CDR2 YYNGEE. CDR3 residues: CASSVDPRAGKSEAFF. The CDR3 DNA follows: TGTGCCAGCAGCGTAGACCCCCGGGCAGGGAAGAGTGAAGCTTTCTTT.

V is TRBV19 and J is TRBJ1-4; D may be TRBD1 (5 bases). Trimming shortened V by 2 bases and J by 5 bases, and 12 bases separated the two germline ends. CDR3 size: 15 residues. The germline V gene has CDR1 LNHDA and CDR2 SQIVND (reference sequence). CDR3: CASSIRDGTNEKLFF. For the CDR3, the DNA is TGTGCCAGTAGTATACGGGACGGGACCAATGAAAAACTGTTTTTT.

The V call is TRBV7-2, the J call TRBJ2-1; D unclear. The CDR3 sequence is 15 residues long. From germline, CDR1 is SGHTA and CDR2 FQGNSA. V was trimmed by 11 bases and J by 4 bases, leaving 21 bases between them. The CDR3 bases are TGTGCCTCAACCGTAGCAGAATTAAATTACAATGAGCAGTTCTTC. Amino acids: CASTVAELNYNEQFF.

This chain links TRBV21-1 with TRBJ2-7; the listed D gene, TRBD2, was not tested against the DNA. TRBV21-1 has pseudogene status. CDR3 length: 15 residues. The CDR3 here is CASSNPSGRDYEQYF. The DNA of the CDR3 is TGTGCCAGCAGCAACCCTAGCGGGAGGGACTACGAGCAGTACTTC.

This chain joins TRBV13 and TRBJ2-2, with D unresolved. CDR3 length: 12 residues. The V gene's germline CDR1 is PRHDT and CDR2 FYEKMQ (reference sequence). Trimming shortened V by 1 base and J by 5 bases, and 2 bases separated the two germline ends. The CDR3 DNA sequence: TGTGCCAGCAGCTTAGTGACCGGGGAGCTGTTTTTT. Translation: CASSLVTGELFF.

V and J are TRBV3-1 (or the pseudogene TRBV3-2) and TRBJ1-2; D gene ambiguous. The V end lost 8 bases, the J end lost 4 bases, and 14 bases lay between the germline ends. CDR3 size: 13 residues. Germline lookup yields CDR1 LGHDT and CDR2 YNNKEL (reference sequence). CDR3 nucleotides: TGTGCCAGCGGCGCAGAAGGGATCTATGGCTACACCTTC. It specifies CASGAEGIYGYTF.

CDR3 protein: CASSESGVGSDEQFF. The CDR3, as DNA: TGTGCCAGCAGCGAAAGTGGGGTAGGAAGTGATGAGCAGTTCTTC. This chain connects TRBV9 to TRBJ2-1, with D unresolved. Trimming cost V 3 bases and J 8 bases, with 18 bases left between them. The CDR3 has 15 amino acids. CDR1 is SGDLS and CDR2 is YYNGEE in the germline V gene.

This clone was observed a few times. J is TRBJ2-7 and V is TRBV6-2 or TRBV6-3, with 9 bases identical to TRBD2. Germline V CDR1 and CDR2: MNHEY, SVGEGT. This CDR3 spans 16 amino acids. The J segment lost 5 bases and the V segment lost 4 bases, leaving 12 bases of the junction unmatched. CDR3 nucleotide sequence: TGTGCCAGCAGTTGGACGTCCGGGACTAGCAGCGACGAGCAGTACTTC. The encoded protein is CASSWTSGTSSDEQYF.

This chain uses TRBV24-1 with TRBJ2-2, with a tentative D call TRBD1 (5 bases). Germline values: CDR1 KGHDR, CDR2 SFDVKD. The ends were cut back, 3 bases at V and 4 bases at J, with 11 bases in the middle. CDR3 length: 15 amino acids. This chain's CDR3 is CATSDARVLTGELFF. DNA for the CDR3: TGTGCCACCAGTGATGCCAGGGTACTCACCGGGGAGCTGTTTTTT.

J is TRBJ2-5 and V is TRBV19; D gene uncertain. Germline CDR1 is LNHDA and CDR2 is SQIVND (reference sequence). The CDR3 spans 14 residues. Trimming removed 5 bases at V and 5 bases at J, with 15 bases between. The CDR3 reads CASSVSGRSETQYF. In nucleotides, the CDR3 is TGTGCCAGTAGTGTTTCAGGCCGAAGTGAGACCCAGTACTTC.

The chain couples TRBV4-1 to TRBJ2-2; D gene uncertain. Germline CDR1 and CDR2: MGHRA and YSYEKL. V was pared by 0 bases and J by 3 bases, with 5 bases between. This CDR3 has 14 amino acids. CDR3 residues: CASSQDGYTGELFF. The CDR3 bases are TGCGCCAGCAGCCAAGATGGGTACACCGGGGAGCTGTTTTTT.

The J gene is TRBJ2-4, the V gene TRBV5-4; D remains ambiguous. Germline V gives CDR1 SGHNT, CDR2 YYREEE (reference sequence). The CDR3 spans 14 residues. V was shortened by 5 bases and J by 0 bases, with 9 bases between the two germline ends. The CDR3 sequence: CASSTWVAKNIQYF. CDR3 nucleotide sequence: TGTGCCAGCAGTACCTGGGTAGCCAAAAACATTCAGTACTTC.